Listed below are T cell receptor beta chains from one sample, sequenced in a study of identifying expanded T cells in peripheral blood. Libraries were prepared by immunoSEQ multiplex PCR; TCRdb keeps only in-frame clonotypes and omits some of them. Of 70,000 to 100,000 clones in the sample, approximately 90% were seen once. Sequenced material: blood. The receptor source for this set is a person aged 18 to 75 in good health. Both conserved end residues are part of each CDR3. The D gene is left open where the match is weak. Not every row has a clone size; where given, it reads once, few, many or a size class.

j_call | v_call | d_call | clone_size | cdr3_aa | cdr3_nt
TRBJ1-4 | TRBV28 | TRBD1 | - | CASAPGTSRGREKLFF | TGTGCCAGCGCACCTGGTACGTCCAGGGGGCGTGAAAAACTGTTTTTT
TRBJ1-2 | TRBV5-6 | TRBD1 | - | CASSFSRTGNYGYTF | TGTGCCAGCAGCTTTTCCCGGACAGGGAACTATGGCTACACCTTC
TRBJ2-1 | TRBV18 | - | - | CASSPRRTEYQGSSYNEQFF | TGTGCCAGCTCCCCTCGCCGGACGGAGTACCAAGGGAGCTCCTACAATGAGCAGTTCTTC
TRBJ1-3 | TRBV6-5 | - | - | CASANPGNTIYF | TGTGCCAGCGCGAATCCTGGAAACACCATATATTTT
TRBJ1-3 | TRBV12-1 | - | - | CASSLPLSHSSSGNTIYF | TGTGCCAGCAGCCTCCCTCTGAGTCATTCTAGTTCTGGAAACACCATATATTTT
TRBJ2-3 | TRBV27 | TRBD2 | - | CASSLSAGGGDTQYF | TGTGCCAGCAGTTTATCCGCGGGGGGCGGAGATACGCAGTATTTT
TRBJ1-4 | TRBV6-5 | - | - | CAGTGTLILGEKLFF | TGTGCCGGAACCGGGACACTCATATTGGGTGAAAAACTGTTTTTT
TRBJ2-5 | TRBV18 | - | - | CASSGGEHQETQYF | TGTGCCAGCTCAGGGGGCGAGCACCAAGAGACCCAGTACTTC
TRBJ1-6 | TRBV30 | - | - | CAWKVMVSSSYNSPLHF | TGTGCCTGGAAGGTCATGGTCTCTAGCTCCTATAATTCACCCCTCCACTTT
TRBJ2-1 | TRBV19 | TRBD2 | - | CASSPSGGPNNEQFF | TGTGCCAGTAGTCCCAGCGGGGGGCCCAACAATGAGCAGTTCTTC
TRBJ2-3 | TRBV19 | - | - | CASRKQGSTDTQYF | TGTGCCAGTCGAAAACAGGGTAGCACAGATACGCAGTATTTT
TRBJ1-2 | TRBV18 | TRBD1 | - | CASSPGQGRVNYGYTF | TGTGCCAGCTCACCAGGACAGGGTAGGGTCAACTATGGCTACACCTTC
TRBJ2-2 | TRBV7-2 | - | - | CASSPVGGGGAVSTGELFF | TGTGCCAGCAGCCCGGTCGGTGGTGGGGGCGCAGTGAGCACCGGGGAGCTGTTTTTT
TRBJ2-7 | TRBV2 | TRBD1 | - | CASSFGTGGYEQYF | TGTGCCAGCAGTTTCGGGACAGGGGGCTACGAGCAGTACTTC
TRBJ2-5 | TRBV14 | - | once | CASSQDKPTDQETQYF | TGTGCCAGCAGCCAAGATAAGCCTACAGACCAAGAGACCCAGTACTTC
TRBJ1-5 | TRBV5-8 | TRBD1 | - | CASSSGQGLMSNQPQHF | TGTGCCAGCAGCTCTGGACAGGGTTTGATGAGCAATCAGCCCCAGCATTTT
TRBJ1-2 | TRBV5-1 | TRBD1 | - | CASQLRQGDYGYTF | TGCGCCAGCCAACTCCGACAGGGGGACTATGGCTACACCTTC
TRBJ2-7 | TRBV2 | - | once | CASSLDRETLSYEQYF | TGTGCCAGCAGTTTAGACCGGGAAACGCTTTCCTACGAGCAGTACTTC
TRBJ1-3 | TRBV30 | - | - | CAWSVLGVPSSGNTIYF | TGTGCCTGGAGTGTACTCGGGGTTCCTAGCTCTGGAAACACCATATATTTT
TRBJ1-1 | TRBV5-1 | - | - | CASSLMGGRGTEAFF | TGCGCCAGCAGCCTGATGGGGGGCCGAGGCACTGAAGCTTTCTTT
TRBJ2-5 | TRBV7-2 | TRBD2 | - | CASSGLYSRQETQYF | TGTGCCAGTTCGGGACTATATTCCCGACAAGAGACCCAGTACTTC
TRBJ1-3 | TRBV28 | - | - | CASRDSNTGNTIYF | TGTGCCAGCAGAGACAGTAATACTGGAAACACCATATATTTT
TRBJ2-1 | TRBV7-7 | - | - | CASSLGLGTNEQFF | TGTGCCAGCAGCTTAGGGCTAGGCACCAATGAGCAGTTCTTC
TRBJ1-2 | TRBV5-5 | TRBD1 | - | CASSTRRTGEYYGYTF | TGTGCCAGCAGCACCAGACGGACAGGGGAATACTATGGCTACACCTTC
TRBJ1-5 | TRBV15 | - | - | CATSTGTLSNQPQHF | TGTGCCACCAGTACAGGGACGCTTAGCAATCAGCCCCAGCATTTT
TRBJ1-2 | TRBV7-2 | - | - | CASRPDTVDGYTF | TGTGCCAGCAGACCAGACACGGTGGATGGCTACACCTTC
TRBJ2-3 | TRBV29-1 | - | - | CSVAGRNTDTQYF | TGCAGCGTTGCGGGGAGGAACACAGATACGCAGTATTTT
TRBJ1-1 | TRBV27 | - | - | CASSLRTDTEAFF | TGTGCCAGCAGTTTACGCACGGACACTGAAGCTTTCTTT
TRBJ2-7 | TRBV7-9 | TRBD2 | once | CASSLTGGYEQYF | TGTGCCAGCAGCTTAACGGGGGGTTACGAGCAGTACTTC
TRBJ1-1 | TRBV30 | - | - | CAWTTYRASFVNTEAFF | TGTGCCTGGACCACTTATAGGGCTTCCTTCGTTAACACTGAAGCTTTCTTT
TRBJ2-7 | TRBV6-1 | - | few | CATCLGGNSYEQYF | TGTGCCACCTGCCTAGGGGGTAACTCCTACGAGCAGTACTTC
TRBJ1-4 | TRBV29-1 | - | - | CSVEGSGDNEKLFF | TGCAGCGTTGAAGGCTCAGGGGATAATGAAAAACTGTTTTTT
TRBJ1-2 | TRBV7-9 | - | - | CASSGGHPVLGYTF | TGTGCCAGCAGCGGCGGACACCCCGTGTTAGGCTACACCTTC